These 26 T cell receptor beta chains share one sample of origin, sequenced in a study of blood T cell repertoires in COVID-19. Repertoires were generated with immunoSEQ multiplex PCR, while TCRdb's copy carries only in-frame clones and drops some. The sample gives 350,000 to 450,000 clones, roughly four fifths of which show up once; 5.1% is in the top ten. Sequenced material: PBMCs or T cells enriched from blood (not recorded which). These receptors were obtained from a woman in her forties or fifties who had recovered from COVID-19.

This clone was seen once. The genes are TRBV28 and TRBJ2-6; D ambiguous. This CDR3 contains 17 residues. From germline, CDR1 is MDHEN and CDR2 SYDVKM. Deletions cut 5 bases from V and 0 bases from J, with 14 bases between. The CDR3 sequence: CASSLTSPGSGANVLTF. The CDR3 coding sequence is TGTGCCAGCAGTCTAACCTCCCCGGGCTCTGGGGCCAACGTCCTGACTTTC.

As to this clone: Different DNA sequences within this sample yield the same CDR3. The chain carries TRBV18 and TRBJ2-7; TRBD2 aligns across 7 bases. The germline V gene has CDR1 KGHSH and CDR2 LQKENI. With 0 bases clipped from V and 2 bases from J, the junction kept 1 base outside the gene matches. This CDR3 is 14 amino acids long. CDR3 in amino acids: CASSPPGGTYEQYF. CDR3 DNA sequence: TGTGCCAGCTCACCACCGGGGGGGACCTACGAGCAGTACTTC.

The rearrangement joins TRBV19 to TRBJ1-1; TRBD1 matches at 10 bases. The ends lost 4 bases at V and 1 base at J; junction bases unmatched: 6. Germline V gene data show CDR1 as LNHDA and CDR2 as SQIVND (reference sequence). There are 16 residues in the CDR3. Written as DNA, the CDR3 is TGTGCCAGTAGTACCAGACAGGGGGCGCGGAACACTGAAGCTTTCTTT. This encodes CASSTRQGARNTEAFF.

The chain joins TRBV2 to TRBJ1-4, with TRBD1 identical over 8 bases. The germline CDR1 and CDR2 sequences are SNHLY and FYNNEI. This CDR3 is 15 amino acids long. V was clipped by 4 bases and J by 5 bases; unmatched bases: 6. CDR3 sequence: CASSVQGGSNEKLFF. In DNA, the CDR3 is TGTGCCAGCAGTGTACAGGGGGGCTCAAATGAAAAACTGTTTTTT.

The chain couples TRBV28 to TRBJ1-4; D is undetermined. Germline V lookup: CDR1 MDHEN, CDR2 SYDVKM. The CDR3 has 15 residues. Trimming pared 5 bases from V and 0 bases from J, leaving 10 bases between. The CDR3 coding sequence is TGTGCCAGCAGTCCTCCACAGCCAACTAATGAAAAACTGTTTTTT. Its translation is CASSPPQPTNEKLFF.

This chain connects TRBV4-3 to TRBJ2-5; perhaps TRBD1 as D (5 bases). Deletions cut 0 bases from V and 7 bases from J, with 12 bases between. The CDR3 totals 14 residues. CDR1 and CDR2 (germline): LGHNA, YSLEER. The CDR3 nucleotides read TGCGCCAGCAGCCAAGATCCCGGGCAGGGGACCCAGTACTTC. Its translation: CASSQDPGQGTQYF.

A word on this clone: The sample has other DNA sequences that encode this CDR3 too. This CDR3 is CAWSRLAGPYEQYF. The CDR3 DNA reads TGTGCCTGGAGTAGACTAGCGGGCCCCTACGAGCAGTACTTC. The chain couples TRBV30 to TRBJ2-7, with 10 bases lining up with TRBD2. The CDR3 is made up of 14 amino acids. After removal of 2 bases from V and 2 bases from J, the junction contained 3 bases not matched to a gene. Germline loops: CDR1 GTSNPN, CDR2 SVGIG (reference sequence).

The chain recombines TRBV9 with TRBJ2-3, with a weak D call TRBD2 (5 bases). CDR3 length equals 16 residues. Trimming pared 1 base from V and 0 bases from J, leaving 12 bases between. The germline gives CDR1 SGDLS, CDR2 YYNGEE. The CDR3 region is CASSVSSRSSTDTQYF. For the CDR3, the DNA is TGTGCCAGCAGCGTATCTAGCAGGTCTAGCACAGATACGCAGTATTTT.

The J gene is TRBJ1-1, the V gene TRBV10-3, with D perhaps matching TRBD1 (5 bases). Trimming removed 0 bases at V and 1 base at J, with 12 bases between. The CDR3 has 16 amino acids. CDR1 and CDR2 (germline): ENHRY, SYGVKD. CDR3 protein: CAISESTPGGNTEAFF. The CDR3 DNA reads TGTGCCATCAGTGAGTCGACCCCCGGGGGGAACACTGAAGCTTTCTTT.

The CDR3 coding sequence is TGTGCCTGGACCAGGGGGAGCTCTGGAAACACCATATATTTT. Residues: CAWTRGSSGNTIYF. The V and J genes are TRBV30 and TRBJ1-3, with 7 nucleotides matching TRBD1. Germline V gene lookup returns CDR1 GTSNPN and CDR2 SVGIG (reference sequence). The junction had 3 bases not matched to a gene; V was cut back by 4 bases and J by 0 bases. The CDR3 totals 14 residues.

The CDR3 region is CASSPGQHGLNTIYF. The CDR3 nucleotides read TGTGCCAGCAGCCCTGGACAACACGGTTTAAACACCATATATTTT. The chain employs TRBV7-6 and TRBJ1-3; the D gene is possibly TRBD1 (5 bases). The V end was cut by 5 bases, the J end by 6 bases, with 17 bases between. Germline V gene lookup returns CDR1 SGHVS and CDR2 FNYEAQ. There are 15 residues in the CDR3.

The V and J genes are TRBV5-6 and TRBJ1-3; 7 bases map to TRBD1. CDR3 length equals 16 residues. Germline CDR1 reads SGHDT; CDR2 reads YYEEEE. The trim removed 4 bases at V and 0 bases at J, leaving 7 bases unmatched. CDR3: CASSLGQVISGNTIYF. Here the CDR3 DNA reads TGTGCCAGCAGCCTAGGACAGGTTATCTCTGGAAACACCATATATTTT.

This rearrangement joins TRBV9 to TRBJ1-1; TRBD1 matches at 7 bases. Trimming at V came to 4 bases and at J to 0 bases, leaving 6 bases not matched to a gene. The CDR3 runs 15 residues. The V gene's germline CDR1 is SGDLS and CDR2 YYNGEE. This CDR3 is CASSPAGTVNTEAFF. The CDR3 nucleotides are TGTGCCAGCAGCCCTGCCGGGACAGTGAACACTGAAGCTTTCTTT.

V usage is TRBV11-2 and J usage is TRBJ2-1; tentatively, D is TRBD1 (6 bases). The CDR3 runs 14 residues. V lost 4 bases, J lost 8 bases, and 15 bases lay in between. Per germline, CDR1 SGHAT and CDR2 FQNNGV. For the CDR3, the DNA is TGTGCCAGCAGCTCCACCTTGGGGACATATGAGCAGTTCTTC. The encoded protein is CASSSTLGTYEQFF.

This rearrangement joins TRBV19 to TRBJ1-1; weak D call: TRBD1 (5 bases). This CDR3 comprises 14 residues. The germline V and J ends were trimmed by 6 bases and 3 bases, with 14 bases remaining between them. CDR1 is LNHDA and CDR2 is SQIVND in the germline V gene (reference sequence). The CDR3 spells CASSPGYPYTEAFF. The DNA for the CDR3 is TGTGCCAGTAGCCCAGGGTACCCCTACACTGAAGCTTTCTTT.

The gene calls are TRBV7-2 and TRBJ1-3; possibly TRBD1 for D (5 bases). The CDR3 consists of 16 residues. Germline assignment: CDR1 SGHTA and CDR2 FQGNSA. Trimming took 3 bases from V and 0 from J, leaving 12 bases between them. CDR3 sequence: CASSFRGGVSGNTIYF. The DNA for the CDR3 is TGTGCCAGCAGCTTTCGCGGGGGGGTCTCTGGAAACACCATATATTTT.

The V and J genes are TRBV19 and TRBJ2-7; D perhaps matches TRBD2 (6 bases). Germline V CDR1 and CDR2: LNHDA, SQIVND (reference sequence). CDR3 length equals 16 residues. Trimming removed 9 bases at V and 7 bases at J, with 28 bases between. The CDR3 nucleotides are TGTGCCAGCATGGGTCGGGATCTGGGGGAGGCGGAAGAGCAGTACTTC. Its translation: CASMGRDLGEAEEQYF.

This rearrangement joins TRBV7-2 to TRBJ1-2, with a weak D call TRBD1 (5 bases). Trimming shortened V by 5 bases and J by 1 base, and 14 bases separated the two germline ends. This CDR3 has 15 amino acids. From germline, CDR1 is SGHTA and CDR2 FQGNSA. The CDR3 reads CASSLSQGSNYGYTF. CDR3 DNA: TGTGCCAGCAGCCTAAGCCAGGGCAGTAACTATGGCTACACCTTC.

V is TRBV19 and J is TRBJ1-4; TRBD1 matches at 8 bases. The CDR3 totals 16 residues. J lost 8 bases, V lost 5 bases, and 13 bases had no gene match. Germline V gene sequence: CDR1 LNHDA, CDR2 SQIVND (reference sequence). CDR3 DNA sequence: TGTGCCAGTAGTCCCCCCCCGGGACAGGCATGGGAAAAACTGTTTTTT. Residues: CASSPPPGQAWEKLFF.

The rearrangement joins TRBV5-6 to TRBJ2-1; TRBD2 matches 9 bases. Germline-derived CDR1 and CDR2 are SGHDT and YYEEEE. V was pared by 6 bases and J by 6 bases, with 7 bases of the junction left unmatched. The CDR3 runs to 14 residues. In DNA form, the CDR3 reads TGTGCCAGCACCAACCCGGGACTAGCCAATGAGCAGTTCTTC. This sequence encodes CASTNPGLANEQFF.

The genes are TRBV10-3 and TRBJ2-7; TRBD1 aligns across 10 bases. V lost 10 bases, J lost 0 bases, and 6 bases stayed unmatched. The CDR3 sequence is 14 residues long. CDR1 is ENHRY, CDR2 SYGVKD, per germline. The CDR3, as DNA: TGTGCCACCGACAGGGGGCATAACTCCTACGAGCAGTACTTC. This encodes CATDRGHNSYEQYF.

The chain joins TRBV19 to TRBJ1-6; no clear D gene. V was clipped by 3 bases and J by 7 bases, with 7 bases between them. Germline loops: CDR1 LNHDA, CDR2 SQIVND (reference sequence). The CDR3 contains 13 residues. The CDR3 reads CASSISGNSPLHF. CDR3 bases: TGTGCCAGTAGTATCTCCGGGAATTCACCCCTCCACTTT.

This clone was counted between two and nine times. CDR3 loop: CASSYDSTGGYEQYF. DNA for the CDR3: TGTGCCAGCAGTTACGACAGCACAGGGGGCTACGAGCAGTACTTC. The chain recombines TRBV7-8 with TRBJ2-7, with TRBD1 matching 8 bases. After removal of 6 bases from V and 3 bases from J, the junction contained 10 bases not matched to a gene. The CDR3 totals 15 residues. The germline CDR1 and CDR2 sequences are SGHVS and FQNEAQ.

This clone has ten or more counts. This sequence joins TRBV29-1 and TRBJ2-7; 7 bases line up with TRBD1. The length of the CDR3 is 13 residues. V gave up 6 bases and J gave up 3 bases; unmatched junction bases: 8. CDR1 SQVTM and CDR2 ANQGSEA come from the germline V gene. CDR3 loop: CSVPGQRNYEQYF. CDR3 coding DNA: TGCAGCGTCCCGGGACAGCGAAACTACGAGCAGTACTTC.

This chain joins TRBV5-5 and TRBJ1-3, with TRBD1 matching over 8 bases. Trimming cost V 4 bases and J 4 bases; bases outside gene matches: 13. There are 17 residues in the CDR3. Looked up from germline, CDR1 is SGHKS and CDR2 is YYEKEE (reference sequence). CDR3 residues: CASSPQEGRGLGNTIYF. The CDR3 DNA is TGTGCCAGCAGCCCCCAAGAGGGCAGGGGGCTCGGAAACACCATATATTTT.

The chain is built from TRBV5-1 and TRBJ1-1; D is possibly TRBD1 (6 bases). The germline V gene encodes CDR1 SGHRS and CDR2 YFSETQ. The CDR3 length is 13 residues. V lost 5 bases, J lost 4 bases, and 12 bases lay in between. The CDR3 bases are TGCGCCAGCAGTTTTCAGGGGAGCACTGAAGCTTTCTTT. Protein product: CASSFQGSTEAFF.